This TCR beta chain was recorded in a study of vaccination effects on CD4 cells after COVID-19. On the study more broadly: Wells of some 1.9 million PBMC each were grown with about 9.3 IU/ml IL-2 and 9 to 10 ug/ml peptides.

On day 10 of culture, CD4+ T cells were separated out. Both day 3 and day 7 saw half the medium replaced with IL-2 medium. The table came from immunoSEQ multiplex PCR; TCRdb's copy has only in-frame clones and leaves some out. The data contain over 65,000 clones, about 74% of them singletons. This CDR3 spans 19 amino acids. V trimming: 0 bases; J trimming: 0 bases; junction bases outside the gene matches: 5. The germline V gene has CDR1 SGDLS and CDR2 YYNGEE. Comment on this clone: The antigen remains undetermined.

The source material was CD4+ T cells from PBMCs cultured without peptide, sampled before COVID-19 vaccination. The sequence was obtained from a human donor who received a COVID-19 vaccine. V gene TRBV9 combines with J gene TRBJ2-3; 15 positions agree with TRBD2. The CDR3 coding sequence is TGTGCCAGCAGCGTAGTGGGACTAGCGGGGGGAGGGAGCACAGATACGCAGTATTTT. Encoded protein: CASSVVGLAGGGSTDTQYF.